This T cell receptor beta chain is drawn from a study of blood T cell repertoires in COVID-19. About the study: The study drew acute and convalescent COVID-19 samples from the United States, Italy and Spain. Sources were T cells, B-cell-depleted T cells, or PBMCs; the material itself was cDNA or gDNA.

This CDR3 has 14 residues. V lost 7 bases to trimming and J lost 3 bases, with 14 bases between them. From germline, CDR1 is KGHDR and CDR2 SFDVKD. In the study's own analysis: Amplification from reference gene primers served as the basis for estimated nucleated cell counts. The data were produced by immunoSEQ multiplex PCR, yet TCRdb's version contains in-frame clones alone and is incomplete. V and J calls and clone size are as listed in that table; D and trimming were resolved from the DNA. The sample yields roughly 150,000 clones, about 83% seen once. The receptor was derived from a human donor in a cohort sampled during active COVID-19. The rearrangement links TRBV24-1 to TRBJ2-5; weak D call: TRBD2 (7 bases). Sequenced: peripheral blood. CDR3 region: CATRRGGKEETQYF. The CDR3 bases are TGTGCCACCAGAAGGGGGGGAAAGGAAGAGACCCAGTACTTC.